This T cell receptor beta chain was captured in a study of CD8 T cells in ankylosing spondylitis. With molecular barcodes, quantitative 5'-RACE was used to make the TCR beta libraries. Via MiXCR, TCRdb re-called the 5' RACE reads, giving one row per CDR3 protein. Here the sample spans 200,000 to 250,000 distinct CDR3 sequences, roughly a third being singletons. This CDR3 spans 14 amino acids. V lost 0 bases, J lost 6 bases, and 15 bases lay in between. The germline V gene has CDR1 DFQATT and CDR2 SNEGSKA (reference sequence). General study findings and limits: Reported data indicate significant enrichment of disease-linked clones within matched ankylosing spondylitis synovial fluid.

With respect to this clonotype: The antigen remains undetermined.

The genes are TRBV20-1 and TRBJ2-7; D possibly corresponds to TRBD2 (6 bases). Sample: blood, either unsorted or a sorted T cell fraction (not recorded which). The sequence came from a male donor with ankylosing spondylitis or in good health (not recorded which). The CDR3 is CSAREGREVAEQYF. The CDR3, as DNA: TGCAGTGCTAGAGAGGGCAGGGAGGTTGCCGAGCAGTACTTC.